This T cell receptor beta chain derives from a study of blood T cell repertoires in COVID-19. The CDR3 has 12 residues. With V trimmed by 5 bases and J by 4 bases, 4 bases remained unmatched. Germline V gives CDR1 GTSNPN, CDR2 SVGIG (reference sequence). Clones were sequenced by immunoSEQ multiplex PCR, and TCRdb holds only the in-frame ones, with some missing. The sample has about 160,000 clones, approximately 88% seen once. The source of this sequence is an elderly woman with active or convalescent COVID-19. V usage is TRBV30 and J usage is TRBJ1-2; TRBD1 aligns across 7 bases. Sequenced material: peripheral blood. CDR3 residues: CAWDRVIYGYTF. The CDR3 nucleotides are TGTGCCTGGGACAGGGTGATCTATGGCTACACCTTC.